Listed below are T cell receptor beta chains from one sample, sequenced in a study of CD8 T cells in ankylosing spondylitis. One entry per CDR3 protein results from TCRdb running MiXCR on the 5' RACE reads. The repertoire holds 500,000 to 650,000 distinct CDR3 sequences, roughly 5.2% seen once, with approximately 4% in the top ten. The sequenced material came from blood, either unsorted or a sorted T cell fraction (not recorded which). These receptors originate from a male donor with ankylosing spondylitis. The CDR3 runs from the conserved cysteine through the conserved F or W. D genes are given only for firm matches. A clone size is listed for some rows: how often the clone was seen (once, few, many), or a class if it is expanded.

v_gene: TRBV5-1
d_gene: TRBD1
len: 16
abundance: many
j_gene: TRBJ1-1
CDR3aa: CASSITTGQLYTEAFF
CDR3nt: TGCGCCAGCAGCATAACTACGGGACAGTTGTACACTGAAGCTTTCTTT

v_gene: TRBV11-1
d_gene: .
len: 16
abundance: few
j_gene: TRBJ2-2
CDR3aa: CASSRRDPSNTGELFF
CDR3nt: TGTGCCAGCAGCCGAAGGGACCCGTCGAACACCGGGGAGCTGTTTTTT

v_gene: TRBV7-2
d_gene: TRBD1
len: 13
abundance: many
j_gene: TRBJ2-1
CDR3aa: CASSRQGGYEQFF
CDR3nt: TGTGCCAGCAGTAGACAGGGGGGTTATGAGCAGTTCTTC

v_gene: TRBV15
d_gene: .
len: 14
abundance: many
j_gene: TRBJ2-2
CDR3aa: CATSTRDSSGELFF
CDR3nt: TGTGCCACCAGCACCCGGGACTCTTCCGGGGAGCTGTTTTTT

v_gene: TRBV5-6
d_gene: .
len: 17
abundance: many
j_gene: TRBJ2-1
CDR3aa: CASSLVGTISSYNEQFF
CDR3nt: TGTGCCAGCAGCTTGGTTGGGACAATAAGCTCCTACAATGAGCAGTTCTTC

v_gene: TRBV20-1
d_gene: .
len: 14
abundance: many
j_gene: TRBJ2-5
CDR3aa: CSVFRAVSGRTQYF
CDR3nt: TGCAGTGTCTTCCGGGCAGTCTCAGGGAGAACCCAGTACTTC

v_gene: TRBV4-1
d_gene: TRBD2
len: 16
abundance: many
j_gene: TRBJ2-3
CDR3aa: CASSQGGGTSGLGQYF
CDR3nt: TGCGCCAGCAGCCAAGGGGGCGGGACTAGCGGTCTTGGGCAGTATTTT

v_gene: TRBV7-6
d_gene: TRBD1
len: 15
abundance: .
j_gene: TRBJ1-1
CDR3aa: CASSLVRGRTTEAFF
CDR3nt: TGTGCCAGCAGCTTAGTCAGGGGGCGGACCACTGAAGCTTTCTTT

v_gene: TRBV6-1
d_gene: TRBD2
len: 14
abundance: few
j_gene: TRBJ2-1
CDR3aa: CALQRGVSYNEQFF
CDR3nt: TGTGCCCTACAGCGGGGGGTCTCCTACAATGAGCAGTTCTTC

v_gene: TRBV20-1
d_gene: TRBD1
len: 17
abundance: many
j_gene: TRBJ1-2
CDR3aa: CSARARGTGGAKYGYTF
CDR3nt: TGCAGTGCTAGAGCGAGGGGGACAGGGGGCGCGAAGTATGGCTACACCTTC

v_gene: TRBV28
d_gene: TRBD2
len: 18
abundance: few
j_gene: TRBJ2-3
CDR3aa: CASSFLGLAGGVTDTQYF
CDR3nt: TGTGCCAGCAGTTTTTTGGGACTAGCGGGCGGGGTAACAGATACGCAGTATTTT

v_gene: TRBV7-6
d_gene: TRBD2
len: 19
abundance: many
j_gene: TRBJ2-5
CDR3aa: CASSYKDKPLAGIQETQYF
CDR3nt: TGTGCCAGCAGCTATAAAGACAAACCACTAGCGGGGATACAAGAGACCCAGTACTTC

v_gene: TRBV20-1
d_gene: TRBD1
len: 14
abundance: many
j_gene: TRBJ1-4
CDR3aa: CSAARQGAGEKLFF
CDR3nt: TGCAGTGCTGCTCGACAGGGGGCAGGGGAAAAACTGTTTTTT

v_gene: TRBV20-1
d_gene: .
len: 15
abundance: many
j_gene: TRBJ2-7
CDR3aa: CSARFLDGIPYEQYF
CDR3nt: TGCAGTGCTAGATTCCTGGACGGAATTCCCTACGAGCAGTACTTC

v_gene: TRBV7-6
d_gene: TRBD2
len: 15
abundance: .
j_gene: TRBJ2-7
CDR3aa: CASSRLAGDGYEQYF
CDR3nt: TGTGCCAGCAGCAGACTAGCGGGGGACGGCTACGAGCAGTACTTC

v_gene: TRBV5-5
d_gene: .
len: 15
abundance: many
j_gene: TRBJ2-5
CDR3aa: CASSLGRDYQETQYF
CDR3nt: TGTGCCAGCAGCTTGGGGCGGGACTACCAAGAGACCCAGTACTTC

v_gene: TRBV7-2
d_gene: TRBD1
len: 15
abundance: many
j_gene: TRBJ1-3
CDR3aa: CASSDDRDSGNTIYF
CDR3nt: TGTGCCAGCAGCGATGACAGGGACTCTGGAAACACCATATATTTT

v_gene: TRBV5-5
d_gene: .
len: 17
abundance: .
j_gene: TRBJ1-6
CDR3aa: CASSRELRPGANSPLHF
CDR3nt: TGTGCCAGCAGCCGTGAGCTCCGTCCGGGGGCGAATTCACCCCTCCACTTT

v_gene: TRBV2
d_gene: TRBD1
len: 13
abundance: few
j_gene: TRBJ1-4
CDR3aa: CASCRGPNEKLFF
CDR3nt: TGTGCCAGCTGCAGGGGGCCTAATGAAAAACTGTTTTTT

v_gene: TRBV20-1
d_gene: TRBD2
len: 16
abundance: few
j_gene: TRBJ2-5
CDR3aa: CSAPSLREGWLETQYF
CDR3nt: TGCAGTGCCCCCTCGCTCAGGGAGGGCTGGCTAGAGACCCAGTACTTC

v_gene: TRBV5-1
d_gene: TRBD2
len: 15
abundance: .
j_gene: TRBJ2-7
CDR3aa: CASRGLAGETYEQYF
CDR3nt: TGCGCCAGCAGGGGTCTAGCGGGGGAAACCTACGAGCAGTACTTC

v_gene: TRBV7-9
d_gene: .
len: 16
abundance: many
j_gene: TRBJ1-3
CDR3aa: CASSPGRFLSGNTIYF
CDR3nt: TGTGCCAGCAGCCCCGGACGGTTCCTCTCTGGAAACACCATATATTTT

v_gene: TRBV9
d_gene: TRBD1
len: 13
abundance: many
j_gene: TRBJ2-1
CDR3aa: CASSSRTGNEQFF
CDR3nt: TGTGCCAGCAGCAGCCGGACAGGGAATGAGCAGTTCTTC

v_gene: TRBV5-1
d_gene: .
len: 16
abundance: many
j_gene: TRBJ2-7
CDR3aa: CASSLVQDRESYEQYF
CDR3nt: TGCGCCAGCAGCTTGGTACAAGATAGGGAGTCCTACGAGCAGTACTTC

v_gene: TRBV12-3/TRBV12-4
d_gene: .
len: 14
abundance: .
j_gene: TRBJ2-5
CDR3aa: CASSSVDREETQYF
CDR3nt: TGTGCCAGCAGCTCCGTGGACAGAGAAGAGACCCAGTACTTC

v_gene: TRBV29-1
d_gene: .
len: 14
abundance: many
j_gene: TRBJ2-2
CDR3aa: CSGGDPLNTGELFF
CDR3nt: TGCAGCGGGGGGGATCCCTTGAACACCGGGGAGCTGTTTTTT

v_gene: TRBV5-6
d_gene: TRBD1
len: 13
abundance: .
j_gene: TRBJ2-7
CDR3aa: CAISSGQGNEQYF
CDR3nt: TGTGCCATCAGCTCCGGACAGGGGAACGAGCAGTACTTC

v_gene: TRBV5-1
d_gene: .
len: 13
abundance: many
j_gene: TRBJ1-2
CDR3aa: CASSKEEGASYTF
CDR3nt: TGCGCCAGCAGTAAGGAGGAGGGAGCAAGCTACACCTTC

v_gene: TRBV20-1
d_gene: .
len: 13
abundance: many
j_gene: TRBJ1-5
CDR3aa: CSAARMGNQPQHF
CDR3nt: TGCAGTGCTGCCCGGATGGGCAATCAGCCCCAGCATTTT

v_gene: TRBV4-1
d_gene: .
len: 14
abundance: many
j_gene: TRBJ2-7
CDR3aa: CASSQAMEYYEQYF
CDR3nt: TGCGCCAGCAGCCAAGCGATGGAGTACTACGAGCAGTACTTC

v_gene: TRBV5-1
d_gene: TRBD1
len: 14
abundance: many
j_gene: TRBJ1-1
CDR3aa: CASSLGSGGAEAFF
CDR3nt: TGCGCCAGCAGCTTAGGGTCAGGGGGAGCTGAAGCTTTCTTT

v_gene: TRBV20-1
d_gene: TRBD2
len: 15
abundance: many
j_gene: TRBJ2-1
CDR3aa: CSARDPSGSGNEQFF
CDR3nt: TGCAGTGCTAGAGATCCCAGCGGGAGTGGGAATGAGCAGTTCTTC

v_gene: TRBV20-1
d_gene: TRBD1
len: 12
abundance: many
j_gene: TRBJ2-2
CDR3aa: CSARQGSGELFF
CDR3nt: TGCAGTGCTCGACAGGGGTCCGGGGAGCTGTTTTTT

v_gene: TRBV29-1
d_gene: .
len: 11
abundance: many
j_gene: TRBJ2-3
CDR3aa: CSVSELQKQYF
CDR3nt: TGCAGCGTTAGCGAGCTCCAAAAGCAGTATTTT

v_gene: TRBV7-2
d_gene: .
len: 12
abundance: many
j_gene: TRBJ1-1
CDR3aa: CASSLVRVGAFF
CDR3nt: TGTGCCAGCAGCTTAGTACGGGTGGGAGCTTTCTTT

v_gene: TRBV7-2
d_gene: TRBD2
len: 15
abundance: many
j_gene: TRBJ2-5
CDR3aa: CASSLYTGGQETQYF
CDR3nt: TGTGCCAGCAGCTTATATACGGGAGGGCAAGAGACCCAGTACTTC

v_gene: TRBV7-9
d_gene: .
len: 14
abundance: many
j_gene: TRBJ1-4
CDR3aa: CASSPASTGEKLFF
CDR3nt: TGTGCCAGCAGCCCAGCAAGTACAGGGGAAAAACTGTTTTTT

v_gene: TRBV6-1
d_gene: TRBD1
len: 14
abundance: many
j_gene: TRBJ2-1
CDR3aa: CASRDRGVYNEQFF
CDR3nt: TGTGCCAGCCGGGACAGGGGCGTCTACAATGAGCAGTTCTTC

v_gene: TRBV7-2
d_gene: .
len: 13
abundance: few
j_gene: TRBJ2-7
CDR3aa: CASSLPPGYEQYF
CDR3nt: TGTGCCAGCAGCCTACCGCCAGGGTACGAGCAGTACTTC

v_gene: TRBV4-3
d_gene: .
len: 15
abundance: many
j_gene: TRBJ2-2
CDR3aa: CASSQEIAVDGKLFF
CDR3nt: TGCGCCAGCAGCCAAGAAATAGCGGTCGACGGGAAGCTGTTTTTT

v_gene: TRBV5-6
d_gene: TRBD1
len: 16
abundance: many
j_gene: TRBJ2-7
CDR3aa: CASSVAGGPFFYEQYF
CDR3nt: TGTGCCAGCAGCGTCGCAGGGGGCCCATTTTTCTACGAGCAGTACTTC

v_gene: TRBV5-1
d_gene: .
len: 14
abundance: .
j_gene: TRBJ2-5
CDR3aa: CASSLMGVEETQYF
CDR3nt: TGCGCCAGCAGCTTAATGGGGGTGGAAGAGACCCAGTACTTC

v_gene: TRBV5-1
d_gene: .
len: 15
abundance: many
j_gene: TRBJ1-6
CDR3aa: CASSLGDRNNSPLHF
CDR3nt: TGCGCCAGCAGCTTGGGAGACAGGAATAATTCACCCCTCCACTTT

v_gene: TRBV18
d_gene: .
len: 15
abundance: .
j_gene: TRBJ1-3
CDR3aa: CASSPTMSSGNTIYF
CDR3nt: TGTGCCAGCTCACCTACCATGAGCTCTGGAAACACCATATATTTT

v_gene: TRBV6-6
d_gene: .
len: 13
abundance: many
j_gene: TRBJ1-6
CDR3aa: CASSDNRETPLHF
CDR3nt: TGTGCCAGCAGTGATAACAGGGAAACACCCCTCCACTTT